The 32 T cell receptor beta chains below were found in one sample sequenced in a study of T-cell memory formation after mild COVID-19. TCRdb re-analysed the 5' RACE reads in MiXCR, keeping a single row per CDR3 protein. The data contain 150,000 to 200,000 distinct CDR3 sequences, about 15% of them singletons. Material: PBMCs or a T cell subset sorted from them (not recorded which). The receptors here all came from an adult woman who had mild COVID-19 (a few samples of this study predate the infection). Cell type and time point are not known.

V usage is TRBV6-7 and J usage is TRBJ2-1; TRBD2 aligns across 11 bases. TRBV6-7 carries the ORF label, with uncertain function. The V gene end was trimmed by 0 bases and the J gene end by 5 bases; junction bases not matched to a gene: 3. The CDR3 runs to 16 residues. The CDR3 reads CASSYSRLAGNNEQFF. CDR3 in DNA: TGTGCCAGCAGTTACTCGAGACTAGCGGGGAACAATGAGCAGTTCTTC.

This clonotype was seen only a few times. The chain uses TRBV4-2 and TRBJ1-4, with D maybe TRBD1 (6 bases). Germline values: CDR1 LGHNA, CDR2 YNFKEQ. Deletions cut 4 bases from V and 7 bases from J, with 22 bases between. The CDR3 length is 17 residues. The CDR3 nucleotides read TGTGCCAGCAGCCTAGACCGACAGGTTAACGGGGGTGAAAAACTGTTTTTT. It specifies CASSLDRQVNGGEKLFF.

The rearrangement joins TRBV20-1 to TRBJ1-1, with 7 bases matching TRBD1. Germline trimming cut 3 bases from V and 6 bases from J; bases unmatched to any gene: 7. Germline-derived CDR1 and CDR2 are DFQATT and SNEGSKA (reference sequence). The CDR3 spans 13 residues. This CDR3 is CSASGGGRAEAFF. For the CDR3, the DNA is TGCAGTGCTAGCGGAGGGGGCCGGGCTGAAGCTTTCTTT.

The chain uses TRBV11-2 and TRBJ1-2; D might be TRBD1 (5 bases). This CDR3 comprises 15 residues. Trimming removed 5 bases at V and 7 bases at J, with 20 bases between. CDR1 is SGHAT, CDR2 FQNNGV, per germline. CDR3 amino acids: CASSLSGGERVGYTF. CDR3 bases: TGTGCCAGCAGCCTAAGCGGGGGGGAAAGAGTTGGCTACACCTTC.

There are a few counts of this clonotype. The chain is built from TRBV18 and TRBJ1-1; D perhaps matches TRBD1 (6 bases). This CDR3 is built from 16 residues. V shed 4 bases and J shed 0 bases, with 15 bases lying between them. In germline, CDR1 is KGHSH, CDR2 LQKENI. The CDR3 sequence: CASSLRAQGLNTEAFF. The CDR3 DNA is TGTGCCAGCTCACTACGTGCACAGGGCCTGAACACTGAAGCTTTCTTT.

A few counts support this clonotype. The chain combines TRBV2 with TRBJ2-1; possible D gene TRBD1, 5 bases. The V gene lost 5 bases and the J gene lost 1 base, with 6 bases spanning the gap. Per the germline V gene, CDR1 is SNHLY and CDR2 is FYNNEI. This CDR3 is 13 amino acids long. Here the CDR3 DNA reads TGTGCCAGCAGTCAGGGATCCTACAATGAGCAGTTCTTC. Protein: CASSQGSYNEQFF.

This clonotype appeared once. CDR3 amino acids: CASSYSKGGYSPLHF. The CDR3 nucleotides are TGTGCCAGCAGTTACTCGAAGGGGGGGTATTCACCCCTCCACTTT. This chain connects TRBV6-6 to TRBJ1-6, with D perhaps matching TRBD1 (6 bases). Germline-derived CDR1 and CDR2 are MNHNY and SVGAGI (reference sequence). Trimming cost V 0 bases and J 8 bases, with 11 bases left between them. CDR3 length: 15 amino acids.

This clonotype has just a few counts. The chain combines TRBV12-3 or TRBV12-4 with TRBJ2-5; TRBD1 might be the D (5 bases). The CDR3 is 14 amino acids. Trimming stripped 3 bases from V and 1 base from J, with 9 bases between. The DNA of the CDR3 is TGTGCCAGCAGTTTTGCTGGGGCCCAAGAGACCCAGTACTTC. This encodes CASSFAGAQETQYF.

This sequence joins TRBV5-1 and TRBJ1-6; D may be TRBD1 (5 bases). This CDR3 is 16 amino acids long. The germline V gene has CDR1 SGHRS and CDR2 YFSETQ. V was clipped by 7 bases and J by 14 bases, with 28 bases between them. The CDR3 bases are TGCGCCAGCGCAAAAACGGGCCAGCCGGGGGAGAGGGCCCTCCACTTT. It encodes CASAKTGQPGERALHF.

V and J are TRBV29-1 and TRBJ2-3; no firm D call. This CDR3 has 12 residues. Trimming cost V 6 bases and J 6 bases, with 13 bases left between them. Germline V gene data show CDR1 as SQVTM and CDR2 as ANQGSEA. CDR3 nucleotides: TGCAGCGTCGCAAATGTAGGGGATACGCAGTATTTT. This codes for CSVANVGDTQYF.

This clonotype has only a few counts. J is TRBJ2-2 and V is TRBV5-1; D gene uncertain. The CDR3 length is 17 residues. Germline loops: CDR1 SGHRS, CDR2 YFSETQ. V was clipped by 4 bases and J by 6 bases, with 22 bases between them. In DNA form, the CDR3 reads TGCGCCAGCAGCAATCCTCAGAACACCCAATTCGCCGGGGAGCTGTTTTTT. It specifies CASSNPQNTQFAGELFF.

The CDR3 coding sequence is TGTGCCAGCAGTTTACGGGTTACCTACGAGCAGTACTTC. The encoded protein is CASSLRVTYEQYF. The J gene is TRBJ2-7, the V gene TRBV12-3 or TRBV12-4, with D uncertain. Trimming removed 2 bases at V and 2 bases at J, with 7 bases between. CDR3 length: 13 residues.

The V gene is TRBV5-1, the J gene TRBJ2-1; either TRBD1 or TRBD2 may supply D (5 bases each). CDR3 length: 12 residues. Per germline, CDR1 SGHRS and CDR2 YFSETQ. V was pared by 0 bases and J by 10 bases, with 8 bases between. Written as DNA, the CDR3 is TGCGCCAGCAGCTTGGGGGGACGGGAGCAGTTCTTC. As protein: CASSLGGREQFF.

This clonotype was seen a few times. The chain has TRBV7-2 and TRBJ1-6; 8 bases are a match to TRBD1. Looked up from germline, CDR1 is SGHTA and CDR2 is FQGNSA. This CDR3 region has 18 residues. The V gene end was trimmed by 1 base and the J gene end by 7 bases; junction bases not matched to a gene: 12. The CDR3 sequence: CASSLVGAGGSRNSPLHF. The CDR3 DNA follows: TGTGCCAGCAGCTTAGTAGGCGCAGGGGGCAGTAGGAATTCACCCCTCCACTTT. Based on the CDR3 plus reference TRBV7-2 and TRBJ1-6, the full variable domain is GAGVSQSPSNKVTEKGKDVELRCDPISGHTALYWYRQSLGQGLEFLIYFQGNSAPDKSGLPSDRFSAERTGGSVSTLTIQRTQQEDSAVYLCASSLVGAGGSRNSPLHFGNGTRLTVT.

The table lists this clonotype with a few counts. This rearrangement joins TRBV5-1 to TRBJ2-1; 7 bases map to TRBD2. This CDR3 has 15 amino acids. V shed 1 base, J shed 8 bases, and the junction held 9 bases outside the gene matches. The germline gives CDR1 SGHRS, CDR2 YFSETQ. CDR3: CASSLTASGSYEQFF. The DNA for the CDR3 is TGCGCCAGCAGCTTGACGGCTAGCGGTTCGTATGAGCAGTTCTTC.

At least ten counts were recorded for this clonotype. This sequence joins TRBV29-1 and TRBJ2-1, with 11 bases that match TRBD2. The CDR3 runs to 17 residues. CDR1 and CDR2 from the germline V gene are SQVTM and ANQGSEA. Losses at the gene ends were 0 bases for V and 1 base for J; bases not matched to a gene: 5. The CDR3 reads CSVEEGSSGRSYNEQFF. The CDR3 DNA follows: TGCAGCGTTGAAGAGGGGTCTAGCGGGAGGTCCTACAATGAGCAGTTCTTC.

This clonotype has a handful of counts. This chain uses TRBV12-3 or TRBV12-4 with TRBJ2-7, with 8 nucleotides matching TRBD1. The CDR3 is 14 amino acids. V trimming: 4 bases; J trimming: 2 bases; junction bases outside the gene matches: 4. The CDR3 sequence is CASSSRQGTYEQYF. Written as DNA, the CDR3 is TGTGCCAGCAGTTCTCGACAGGGGACCTACGAGCAGTACTTC.

This clonotype has a handful of counts. The chain recombines TRBV30 with TRBJ2-5, with 8 bases aligning to TRBD2. This CDR3 comprises 15 residues. The ends lost 2 bases at V and 5 bases at J; junction bases unmatched: 10. Germline CDR1 GTSNPN, CDR2 SVGIG (reference sequence). The chain's CDR3 is CAWSFSGTVGETQYF. The CDR3 region has the DNA TGTGCCTGGAGTTTTAGCGGGACCGTCGGGGAGACCCAGTACTTC.

This chain joins TRBV20-1 and TRBJ2-7; 13 nucleotides line up with TRBD2. The CDR3 has 15 amino acids. J was trimmed by 0 bases and V by 6 bases; bases with no gene match: 5. Germline CDR1 reads DFQATT; CDR2 reads SNEGSKA (reference sequence). The CDR3 sequence: CSATGLAGPSYEQYF. As DNA, the CDR3 is TGCAGTGCAACGGGACTAGCGGGACCCTCCTACGAGCAGTACTTC.

In its sample, this clonotype was seen a few times. The chain joins TRBV5-1 to TRBJ2-5, with 7 bases matching TRBD2. Germline CDR1 is SGHRS and CDR2 is YFSETQ. The CDR3 loop spans 13 amino acids. J was trimmed by 5 bases and V by 3 bases; bases with no gene match: 4. For the CDR3, the DNA is TGCGCCAGCAGCTGGACTAGTAGGGAGACCCAGTACTTC. Translation: CASSWTSRETQYF.

The V gene is TRBV3-1, the J gene TRBJ2-1; TRBD1 or TRBD2 may be the D gene (5 bases each). The CDR3 is 17 residues long. V was shortened by 5 bases and J by 6 bases, with 23 bases between the two germline ends. Per the germline V gene, CDR1 is LGHDT and CDR2 is YNNKEL (reference sequence). In DNA form, the CDR3 reads TGTGCCAGCAGCAAGGATCGGGGACGACCTTGGGGCAATGAGCAGTTCTTC. Residues: CASSKDRGRPWGNEQFF.

This clonotype has a handful of counts. V is TRBV24-1 and J is TRBJ2-3; 8 bases are a match to TRBD2. The germline V gene encodes CDR1 KGHDR and CDR2 SFDVKD. Germline trimming cut 1 base from V and 1 base from J; bases unmatched to any gene: 0. This CDR3 spans 15 amino acids. The CDR3 region has the DNA TGTGCCACCAGTGATTTCGGGAGGGGCACAGATACGCAGTATTTT. As protein: CATSDFGRGTDTQYF.

This clonotype was seen a few times. This chain uses TRBV2 with TRBJ2-6; D possibly corresponds to TRBD1 (6 bases). The CDR3 extends over 18 amino acids. The V end was cut by 8 bases, the J end by 4 bases, with 24 bases between. The V gene's germline CDR1 is SNHLY and CDR2 FYNNEI. The CDR3 protein is CASRWTVAAVLGANVLTF. Written as DNA, the CDR3 is TGTGCCAGCCGTTGGACAGTCGCAGCAGTTCTGGGGGCCAACGTCCTGACTTTC.

This clonotype was found a few times. V is TRBV5-1 and J is TRBJ2-4; either TRBD1 or TRBD2 may supply D (6 bases each). CDR1 SGHRS and CDR2 YFSETQ come from the germline V gene. Between the trimmed V and J ends, which lost 4 bases and 8 bases, there was a span of 13 bases. This CDR3 comprises 13 residues. The CDR3 nucleotides read TGCGCCAGCAGCGTCCGGGGGCGAGACATTCAGTACTTC. As protein: CASSVRGRDIQYF.

This clonotype was counted between two and nine times. The genes are TRBV7-2 and TRBJ2-1; 10 bases line up with TRBD2. CDR3 size: 15 residues. In germline, CDR1 is SGHTA, CDR2 FQGNSA. J lost 2 bases, V lost 4 bases, and 2 bases had no gene match. The DNA for the CDR3 is TGTGCCAGCAGCTCGGGGACTAGCGCCTACAATGAGCAGTTCTTC. Protein: CASSSGTSAYNEQFF.

In this sample, this clonotype turned up a few times. The rearrangement joins TRBV15 to TRBJ1-2, with 8 bases that match TRBD1. The CDR3 has 14 amino acids. V shed 1 base and J 4 bases; nucleotides not matched to a gene: 2. Germline V lookup: CDR1 LNHNV, CDR2 YYDKDF (reference sequence). This chain's CDR3 is CATSRGDRGYGYTF. CDR3 sequence (DNA): TGTGCCACCAGCAGAGGAGACAGGGGCTATGGCTACACCTTC.

This clonotype has only a few counts. J is TRBJ2-4 and V is TRBV12-3 or TRBV12-4; D ambiguous. Trimming left V 6 bases short and J 3 bases short, with 9 bases between. The CDR3 runs 13 residues. The CDR3 sequence is CASRSSVKNIQYF. CDR3 DNA: TGTGCCAGCAGGAGCTCTGTCAAAAACATTCAGTACTTC.

This clonotype was detected many times. The chain couples TRBV4-3 to TRBJ2-1, with 9 bases that match TRBD2. Germline CDR1 is LGHNA and CDR2 is YSLEER. The junction had 10 bases not matched to a gene; V was cut back by 0 bases and J by 7 bases. This CDR3 has 17 residues. CDR3 amino acids: CASSQDLGAGGGNEQFF. The CDR3 DNA reads as TGCGCCAGCAGCCAAGATCTCGGGGCGGGAGGGGGGAATGAGCAGTTCTTC.

In its sample, this clonotype was seen a few times. This chain uses TRBV19 with TRBJ2-3; D is perhaps TRBD1 or TRBD2 (5 bases each). Trimming cost V 6 bases and J 2 bases, with 15 bases left between them. CDR1 is LNHDA and CDR2 is SQIVND in the germline V gene (reference sequence). The CDR3 has 15 amino acids. In nucleotides, the CDR3 is TGTGCCAGTAGGTCGGGGCGAGGATCCACAGATACGCAGTATTTT. It codes for CASRSGRGSTDTQYF.

The chain employs TRBV27 and TRBJ2-7, with TRBD1 matching over 8 bases. The CDR3 is made up of 15 amino acids. Per germline, CDR1 MNHEY and CDR2 SMNVEV (reference sequence). V lost 6 bases and J lost 7; bases outside the gene matches: 14. The CDR3 sequence: CASSLKTGTGGEQYF. The CDR3 coding sequence is TGTGCCAGCAGCCTTAAAACCGGGACAGGAGGAGAGCAGTACTTC.

The rearrangement uses TRBV12-3 or TRBV12-4 and TRBJ2-5, with 10 bases matching TRBD1. Trimming at V came to 5 bases and at J to 1 base, leaving 7 bases not matched to a gene. The CDR3 length is 16 residues. CDR3 region: CASSPGQGGLQETQYF. For the CDR3, the DNA is TGTGCCAGCAGTCCCGGACAGGGGGGCCTCCAAGAGACCCAGTACTTC.

V and J are TRBV27 and TRBJ2-7; a weak D match, TRBD1 (5 bases). Between the trimmed V and J ends, which lost 1 base and 3 bases, there was a span of 7 bases. This CDR3 is 13 amino acids long. Germline CDR1 and CDR2: MNHEY and SMNVEV (reference sequence). As DNA, the CDR3 is TGTGCCAGCAGTTTATTTACAGGCTACGAGCAGTACTTC. This gives the protein CASSLFTGYEQYF.